One sample yielded the 11 T cell receptor beta chains listed below, sequenced in a study of shared clonotypes between healthy human individuals. Sequenced by immunoSEQ multiplex PCR; TCRdb stores in-frame clones only, minus some. The sample shows about 680,000 clones, roughly 70% of them seen only once. Sequencing was carried out using memory CD4+ T cells sorted from blood. Subset defined: CD45RA-negative fraction. Receptor source: a woman aged 25-40 years in good health.

Concerning this clone itself: Within the sample, other DNA sequences also encode this same CDR3. The V gene is TRBV6-1, the J gene TRBJ2-5; D not resolved. The CDR3 runs to 14 residues. CDR1 is MNHNS, CDR2 SASEGT, per germline. V lost 2 bases and J lost 3, with 10 bases in between. This CDR3 is CASSEWGQKETQYF. The CDR3 nucleotides read TGTGCCAGCAGTGAATGGGGTCAGAAAGAGACCCAGTACTTC.

The chain carries TRBV7-9 and TRBJ2-2, with D uncertain. With 4 bases removed from V and 6 bases from J, the gap between germline ends came to 12 bases. The V gene's germline CDR1 is SEHNR and CDR2 FQNEAQ (reference sequence). The length of the CDR3 is 14 residues. CDR3 nucleotides: TGTGCCAGCAGCTCATCGGATCCCCCCGGGGAGCTGTTTTTT. Amino acids: CASSSSDPPGELFF. The full variable domain, completed using reference TRBV7-9 and TRBJ2-2, is DTGVSQNPRHKITKRGQNVTFRCDPISEHNRLYWYRQTLGQGPEFLTYFQNEAQLEKSRLLSDRFSAERPKGSFSTLEIQRTEQGDSAMYLCASSSSDPPGELFFGEGSRLTVL.

This clone appeared a single time. V is TRBV11-2 and J is TRBJ2-7, with 12 nucleotides matching TRBD2. The CDR3 is 15 amino acids. CDR1 SGHAT and CDR2 FQNNGV come from the germline V gene. The junction had 8 bases not matched to a gene; V was cut back by 4 bases and J by 7 bases. CDR3 in amino acids: CASSSGLAGWEEQYF. The DNA for the CDR3 is TGTGCCAGCAGCTCCGGACTAGCGGGATGGGAAGAGCAGTACTTC. The full variable domain, its missing parts supplied by reference TRBV11-2 and TRBJ2-7, is EAGVAQSPRYKIIEKRQSVAFWCNPISGHATLYWYQQILGQGPKLLIQFQNNGVVDDSQLPKDRFSAERLKGVDSTLKIQPAKLEDSAVYLCASSSGLAGWEEQYFGPGTRLTVT.

V usage is TRBV4-1 and J usage is TRBJ2-7, with 8 bases fitting TRBD2. V was pared by 3 bases and J by 2 bases, with 6 bases of the junction left unmatched. This CDR3 spans 15 amino acids. Germline-derived CDR1 and CDR2 are MGHRA and YSYEKL. The DNA for the CDR3 is TGCGCCAGCAGCCAGGCGACGACTAGCGCCTACGAGCAGTACTTC. This gives the protein CASSQATTSAYEQYF.

The chain joins TRBV7-1 to TRBJ2-7, with TRBD2 matching over 7 bases. TRBV7-1 is an ORF, with its function uncertain. J was trimmed by 3 bases and V by 4 bases; bases with no gene match: 12. CDR3 length equals 16 residues. CDR3: CASSLQAAGANYEQYF. The CDR3 DNA reads as TGTGCCAGCAGCTTACAAGCGGCGGGAGCGAACTACGAGCAGTACTTC.

This clone was found a few times. The genes are TRBV28 and TRBJ1-1; D might be TRBD1 (6 bases). The germline V and J ends were trimmed by 5 bases and 5 bases, with 15 bases remaining between them. The CDR3 is 14 amino acids. CDR1 and CDR2 from the germline V gene are MDHEN and SYDVKM. CDR3 bases: TGTGCCAGCAGTGGGAGGGGGGGATGGACTGAAGCTTTCTTT. It translates to CASSGRGGWTEAFF. The full variable domain, with the rest looked up from reference TRBV28 and TRBJ1-1, is DVKVTQSSRYLVKRTGEKVFLECVQDMDHENMFWYRQDPGLGLRLIYFSYDVKMKEKGDIPEGYSVSREKKERFSLILESASTNQTSMYLCASSGRGGWTEAFFGQGTRLTVV.

A note on this clone: This sample also contains other DNA sequences that code for the same CDR3. This chain links TRBV30 with TRBJ1-4; D uncertain. The V and J ends lost 2 bases and 8 bases respectively, with 9 bases between them. Germline CDR1 reads GTSNPN; CDR2 reads SVGIG (reference sequence). The CDR3 consists of 12 residues. The CDR3 sequence is CAWSPGREKLFF. In DNA, the CDR3 is TGTGCCTGGAGTCCGGGCAGAGAAAAACTGTTTTTT.

This clone was found a few times. The chain employs TRBV5-4 and TRBJ2-1; TRBD2 matches 9 bases. The V and J ends lost 3 bases and 7 bases, in that order; junction bases with no gene match: 14. This CDR3 spans 17 amino acids. Germline lookup yields CDR1 SGHNT and CDR2 YYREEE (reference sequence). CDR3 residues: CASSSIHGGSGSNEQFF. The CDR3 DNA sequence: TGTGCCAGCAGCTCGATCCATGGGGGTAGCGGGAGTAATGAGCAGTTCTTC.

The chain recombines TRBV2 with TRBJ1-1; unclear D gene. This CDR3 contains 14 residues. Trimming pared 5 bases from V and 0 bases from J, leaving 10 bases between. Germline-derived CDR1 and CDR2 are SNHLY and FYNNEI. CDR3 residues: CASSREGMNTEAFF. The CDR3 DNA reads as TGTGCCAGCAGTCGCGAAGGAATGAACACTGAAGCTTTCTTT.

The chain uses TRBV25-1 and TRBJ1-2; D call uncertain. This CDR3 has 12 residues. Germline CDR1 MGHDK, CDR2 SYGVNS. The V end was cut by 2 bases, the J end by 3 bases, with 4 bases between. In DNA, the CDR3 is TGTGCCAGCAGTGAAACGGACTATGGCTACACCTTC. It translates to CASSETDYGYTF.

This clone was observed once. CDR3 sequence reads: CASSGTGWYTGELFF. The DNA for the CDR3 is TGTGCCAGCAGCGGGACAGGGTGGTACACCGGGGAGCTGTTTTTT. J is TRBJ2-2 and V is TRBV9; 8 positions match TRBD1. CDR3 length: 15 residues. Looked up from germline, CDR1 is SGDLS and CDR2 is YYNGEE. Trimming at V came to 3 bases and at J to 3 bases, leaving 4 bases not matched to a gene.